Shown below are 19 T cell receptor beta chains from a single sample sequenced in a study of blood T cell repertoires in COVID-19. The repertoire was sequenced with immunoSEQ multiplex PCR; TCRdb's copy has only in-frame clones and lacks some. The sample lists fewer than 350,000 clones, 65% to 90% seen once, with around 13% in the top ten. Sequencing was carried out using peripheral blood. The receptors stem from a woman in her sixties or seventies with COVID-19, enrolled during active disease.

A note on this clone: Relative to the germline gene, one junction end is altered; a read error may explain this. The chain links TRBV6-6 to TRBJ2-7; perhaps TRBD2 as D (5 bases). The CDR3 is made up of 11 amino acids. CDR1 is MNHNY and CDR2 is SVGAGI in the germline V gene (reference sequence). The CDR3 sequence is CASRLGSREFF. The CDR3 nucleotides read TGTGCCAGCAGGTTGGGGAGCAGAGAGTTCTTC.

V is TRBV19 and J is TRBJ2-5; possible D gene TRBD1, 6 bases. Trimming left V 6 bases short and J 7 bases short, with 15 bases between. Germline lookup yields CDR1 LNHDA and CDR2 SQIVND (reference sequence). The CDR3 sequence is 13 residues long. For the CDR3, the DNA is TGTGCCAGTAGCCCTAACAGGGTCGCGACCCAGTACTTC. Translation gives CASSPNRVATQYF.

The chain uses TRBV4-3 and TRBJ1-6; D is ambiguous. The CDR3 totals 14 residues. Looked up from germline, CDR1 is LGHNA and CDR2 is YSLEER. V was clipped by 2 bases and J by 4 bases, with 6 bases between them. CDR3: CASSQTGYNSPLHF. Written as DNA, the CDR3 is TGCGCCAGCAGCCAAACGGGTTATAATTCACCCCTCCACTTT.

Here the CDR3 DNA reads TGTGCCAGCCTAAAGAGACAGTTCACAGATACGCAGTATTTT. Its translation is CASLKRQFTDTQYF. The chain carries TRBV21-1 and TRBJ2-3; TRBD1 is taken as the D call from the table, unchecked against the DNA. TRBV21-1 is shown as a pseudogene. The CDR3 consists of 14 residues.

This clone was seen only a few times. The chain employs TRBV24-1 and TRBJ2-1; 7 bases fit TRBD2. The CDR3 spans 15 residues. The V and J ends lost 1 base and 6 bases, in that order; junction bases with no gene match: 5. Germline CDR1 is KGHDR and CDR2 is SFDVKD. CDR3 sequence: CATSDFATSSNEQFF. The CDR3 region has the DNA TGTGCCACCAGTGATTTCGCGACTAGCAGCAATGAGCAGTTCTTC.

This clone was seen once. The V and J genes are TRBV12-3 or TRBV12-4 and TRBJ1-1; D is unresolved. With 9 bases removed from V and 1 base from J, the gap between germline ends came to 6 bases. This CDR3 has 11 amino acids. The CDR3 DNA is TGTGCCAGTGCCAGGAACACTGAAGCTTTCTTT. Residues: CASARNTEAFF.

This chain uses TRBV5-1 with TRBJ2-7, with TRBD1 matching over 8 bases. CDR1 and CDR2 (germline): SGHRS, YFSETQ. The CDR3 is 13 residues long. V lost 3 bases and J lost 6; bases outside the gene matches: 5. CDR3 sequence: CASSSTGGSEQYF. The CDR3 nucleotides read TGCGCCAGCAGCTCCACAGGGGGTAGCGAGCAGTACTTC. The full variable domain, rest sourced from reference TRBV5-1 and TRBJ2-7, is KAGVTQTPRYLIKTRGQQVTLSCSPISGHRSVSWYQQTPGQGLQFLFEYFSETQRNKGNFPGRFSGRQFSNSRSEMNVSTLELGDSALYLCASSSTGGSEQYFGPGTRLTVT.

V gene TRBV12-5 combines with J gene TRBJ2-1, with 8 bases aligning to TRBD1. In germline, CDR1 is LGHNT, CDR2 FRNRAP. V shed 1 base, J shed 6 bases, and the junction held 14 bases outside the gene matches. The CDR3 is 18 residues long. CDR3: CASGLGADGTGAFNEQFF. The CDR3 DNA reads TGTGCTAGTGGTTTGGGTGCTGACGGGACAGGAGCTTTCAATGAGCAGTTCTTC.

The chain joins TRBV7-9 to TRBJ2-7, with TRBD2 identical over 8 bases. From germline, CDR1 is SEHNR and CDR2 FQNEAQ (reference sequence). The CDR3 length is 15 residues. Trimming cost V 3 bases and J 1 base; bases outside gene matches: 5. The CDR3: CASSLPAGGSYEQYF. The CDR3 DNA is TGTGCCAGCAGCTTGCCGGCGGGGGGATCCTACGAGCAGTACTTC.

CDR3 sequence reads: CASSTGGGTEAFF. The CDR3 DNA follows: TGTGCCAGCAGTACAGGGGGAGGGACTGAAGCTTTCTTT. The chain couples TRBV2 to TRBJ1-1, with 8 bases matching TRBD1. J lost 5 bases, V lost 5 bases, and 4 bases had no gene match. Germline CDR1 SNHLY, CDR2 FYNNEI. This CDR3 spans 13 amino acids.

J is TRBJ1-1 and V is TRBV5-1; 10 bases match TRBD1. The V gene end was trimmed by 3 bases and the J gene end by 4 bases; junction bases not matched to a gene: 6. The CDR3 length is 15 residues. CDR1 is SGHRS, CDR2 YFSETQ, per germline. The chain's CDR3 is CASSSGQGGFTEAFF. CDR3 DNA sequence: TGCGCCAGCAGCTCCGGACAGGGGGGTTTCACTGAAGCTTTCTTT.

As DNA, the CDR3 is TGTGCCAGCTCCTCCGACAGGGGAAACACTGAAGCTTTCTTT. It codes for CASSSDRGNTEAFF. J is TRBJ1-1 and V is TRBV19, with TRBD1 matching over 8 bases. The CDR3 has 14 residues. V gave up 9 bases and J gave up 2 bases; unmatched junction bases: 8. Germline V gene lookup returns CDR1 LNHDA and CDR2 SQIVND (reference sequence).

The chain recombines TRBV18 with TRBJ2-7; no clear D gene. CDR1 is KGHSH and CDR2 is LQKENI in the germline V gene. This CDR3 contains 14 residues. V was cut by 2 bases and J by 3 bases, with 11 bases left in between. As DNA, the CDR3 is TGTGCCAGCTCACCAGAAACACGGAGCTACGAGCAGTACTTC. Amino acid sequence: CASSPETRSYEQYF.

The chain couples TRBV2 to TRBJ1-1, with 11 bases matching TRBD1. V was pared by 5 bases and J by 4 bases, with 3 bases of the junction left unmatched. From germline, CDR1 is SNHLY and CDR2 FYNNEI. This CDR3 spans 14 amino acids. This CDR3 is CASSIGTGGTEAFF. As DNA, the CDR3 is TGTGCCAGCAGTATCGGGACAGGGGGCACTGAAGCTTTCTTT. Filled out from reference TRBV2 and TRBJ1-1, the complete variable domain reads EPEVTQTPSHQVTQMGQEVILRCVPISNHLYFYWYRQILGQKVEFLVSFYNNEISEKSEIFDDQFSVERPDGSNFTLKIRSTKLEDSAMYFCASSIGTGGTEAFFGQGTRLTVV.

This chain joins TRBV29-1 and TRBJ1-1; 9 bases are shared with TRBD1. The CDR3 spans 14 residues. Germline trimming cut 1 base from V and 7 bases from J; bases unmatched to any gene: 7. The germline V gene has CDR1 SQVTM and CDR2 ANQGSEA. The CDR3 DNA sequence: TGCAGCGTTGAAGGGGACAGGGTGGTCGGTGAAGCTTTCTTT. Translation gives CSVEGDRVVGEAFF.

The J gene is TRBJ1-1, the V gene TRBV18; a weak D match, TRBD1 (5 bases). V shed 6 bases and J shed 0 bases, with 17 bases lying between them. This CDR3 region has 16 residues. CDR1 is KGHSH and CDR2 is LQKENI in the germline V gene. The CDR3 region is CASSSRRGNMNTEAFF. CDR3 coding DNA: TGTGCCAGCTCTTCGAGGCGGGGGAACATGAACACTGAAGCTTTCTTT.

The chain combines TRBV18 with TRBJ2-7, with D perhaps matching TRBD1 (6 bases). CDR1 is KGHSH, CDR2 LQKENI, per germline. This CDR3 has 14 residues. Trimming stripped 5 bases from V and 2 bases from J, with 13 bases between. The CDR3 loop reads CASSGGRGAYEQYF. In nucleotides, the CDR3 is TGTGCCAGCTCAGGGGGCCGAGGGGCCTACGAGCAGTACTTC.

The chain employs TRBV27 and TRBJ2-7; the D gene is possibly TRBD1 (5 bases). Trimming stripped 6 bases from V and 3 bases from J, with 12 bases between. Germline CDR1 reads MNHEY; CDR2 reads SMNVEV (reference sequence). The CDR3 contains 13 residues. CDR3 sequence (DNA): TGTGCCAGCAGATCAGGGCAGGGCTACGAGCAGTACTTC. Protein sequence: CASRSGQGYEQYF.

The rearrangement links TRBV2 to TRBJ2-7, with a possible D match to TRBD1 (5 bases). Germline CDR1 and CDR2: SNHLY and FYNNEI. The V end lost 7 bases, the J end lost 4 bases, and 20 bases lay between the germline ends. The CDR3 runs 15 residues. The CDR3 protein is CASTEDSLNVYEQYF. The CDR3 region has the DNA TGTGCCAGCACCGAAGACAGCCTAAATGTGTACGAGCAGTACTTC. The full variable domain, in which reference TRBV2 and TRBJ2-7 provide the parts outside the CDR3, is EPEVTQTPSHQVTQMGQEVILRCVPISNHLYFYWYRQILGQKVEFLVSFYNNEISEKSEIFDDQFSVERPDGSNFTLKIRSTKLEDSAMYFCASTEDSLNVYEQYFGPGTRLTVT.